The 21 T cell receptor beta chains listed next were all sequenced from one sample in a study of blood T cells in healthy people across ages (dated by TCRdb to the mid-2010s). Libraries came from 5' RACE. Instrument on record: Illumina HiSeq 2500. A second PCR of about 6 to 12 cycles was run with a J-beta primer mix and a sample-barcoded 5' primer. TCRdb handled the public reads itself, with Q25 trimming in fastp and clone calling in MiXCR, and kept productive beta chains. All rows with the same CDR3 protein become a single entry with the most common DNA and genes. Here the sample has 550,000 to 650,000 distinct CDR3 sequences; approximately 30% occur a single time. Approximately 14% of the sample lies in the top ten. Sequencing was performed on blood. Receptor source: a woman of 80 years or more in good health.

This chain uses TRBV7-9 with TRBJ1-1; no reliable D call. Between the trimmed V and J ends, which lost 5 bases and 11 bases, there was a span of 6 bases. CDR3 size: 9 residues. CDR1 and CDR2 (germline): SEHNR, FQNEAQ (reference sequence). Here the CDR3 reads CASSRVAFF. The CDR3 coding sequence is TGTGCCAGCAGCCGGGTGGCTTTCTTT.

The chain recombines TRBV5-1 with TRBJ1-1; tentatively, D is TRBD1 (5 bases). The CDR3 totals 13 residues. Germline loops: CDR1 SGHRS, CDR2 YFSETQ. Trimming pared 5 bases from V and 11 bases from J, leaving 19 bases between. CDR3 coding DNA: TGCGCCAGCAGAAACGGGACCACCCGAGTCGCTTTCTTT. Its translation is CASRNGTTRVAFF. The full variable domain, completed using reference TRBV5-1 and TRBJ1-1, is KAGVTQTPRYLIKTRGQQVTLSCSPISGHRSVSWYQQTPGQGLQFLFEYFSETQRNKGNFPGRFSGRQFSNSRSEMNVSTLELGDSALYLCASRNGTTRVAFFGQGTRLTVV.

This clonotype was observed many times. The rearrangement joins TRBV27 to TRBJ2-7; D is possibly TRBD1 or TRBD2 (5 bases each). CDR1 is MNHEY, CDR2 SMNVEV, per germline (reference sequence). CDR3 size: 14 residues. V was cut by 1 base and J by 2 bases, with 9 bases left in between. CDR3 in DNA: TGTGCCAGCAGTTTATTCCCGGGGCCCTACGAGCAGTACTTC. Translating gives CASSLFPGPYEQYF.

This clonotype appeared many times. The chain links TRBV7-2 to TRBJ2-5, with 8 bases aligning to TRBD1. The J segment lost 4 bases and the V segment lost 1 base, leaving 5 bases of the junction unmatched. CDR1 is SGHTA and CDR2 is FQGNSA in the germline V gene. CDR3 size: 15 residues. The CDR3, as DNA: TGTGCCAGCAGCTTAGTCCAGGGGGCTGGAGAGACCCAGTACTTC. Its protein is CASSLVQGAGETQYF.

This clonotype was recorded a few times. The rearrangement uses TRBV6-2 or TRBV6-3 and TRBJ1-1; TRBD1 might be the D (5 bases). Germline V CDR1 and CDR2: MNHEY, SVGEGT. Trimming stripped 5 bases from V and 3 bases from J, with 13 bases between. This CDR3 comprises 14 residues. Written as DNA, the CDR3 is TGTGCCAGCAGTGACTTCCTCAGGGACACTGAAGCTTTCTTT. Translated, it gives CASSDFLRDTEAFF.

This clonotype was counted ten times or more. V gene TRBV20-1 combines with J gene TRBJ2-1; maybe TRBD2 (6 bases). CDR1 and CDR2 (germline): DFQATT, SNEGSKA (reference sequence). V lost 5 bases and J 9 bases, leaving 17 bases between the germline ends. The CDR3 length is 13 residues. The CDR3 here is CSAEGRGYGEQFF. The CDR3 DNA reads as TGCAGTGCTGAAGGACGGGGGTATGGTGAGCAGTTCTTC.

This clonotype was counted only a few times. This clone may be a read error of a much larger clone one base away. This chain connects TRBV7-8 to TRBJ1-2; TRBD1 matches at 12 bases. The CDR3 contains 17 residues. Germline values: CDR1 SGHVS, CDR2 FQNEAQ. The CDR3 here is CVSSLTGTGGSYYGYTF. In DNA form, the CDR3 reads TGTGTCAGCAGCTTAACCGGGACAGGGGGCTCCTACTATGGCTACACCTTC. Filled out from reference TRBV7-8 and TRBJ1-2, the complete variable domain reads GAGVSQSPRYKVAKRGQDVALRCDPISGHVSLFWYQQALGQGPEFLTYFQNEAQLDKSGLPSDRFFAERPEGSVSTLKIQRTQQEDSAVYLCVSSLTGTGGSYYGYTFGSGTRLTVV.

A word on this clonotype: The junction departs from the called germline gene at one end, perhaps through a read error. The chain is built from TRBV6-5 and TRBJ2-5, with no clear D. Germline CDR1 reads MNHEY; CDR2 reads SVGAGI. The CDR3 loop spans 13 amino acids. Written as DNA, the CDR3 is TGTGCCATCAGTGAACGGAGTTCGGAGACCCAGTACTTC. Translation: CAISERSSETQYF.

This clonotype was seen ten or more times. The chain combines TRBV7-2 with TRBJ2-7, with TRBD1 matching 10 bases. The CDR3 has 16 amino acids. Germline V gene sequence: CDR1 SGHTA, CDR2 FQGNSA. Trimming removed 2 bases from V and 6 bases from J; junction bases left unmatched: 10. The DNA of the CDR3 is TGTGCCAGCAGCTTAAAAAGGACGGGACAGGGGAGCGAGCAGTACTTC. It translates to CASSLKRTGQGSEQYF.

This rearrangement joins TRBV6-1 to TRBJ1-1, with 7 positions matching TRBD1. Germline V lookup: CDR1 MNHNS, CDR2 SASEGT. Trimming at V came to 4 bases and at J to 6 bases, leaving 11 bases not matched to a gene. The CDR3 length is 15 residues. The CDR3 DNA is TGTGCCAGCAGTGCAGATGGTACAGGGGATTCTGAAGCTTTCTTT. Its translation: CASSADGTGDSEAFF.

A word on this clonotype: This clone may be a read error of a much larger clone one base away. The rearrangement joins TRBV28 to TRBJ2-5, with unresolved D. The germline V and J ends were trimmed by 6 bases and 5 bases, with 16 bases remaining between them. CDR3 size: 14 residues. The V gene's germline CDR1 is MDHEN and CDR2 SYDVKM. The CDR3 here is CASRFFGRSETQYF. DNA of the CDR3: TGTGCCAGCAGGTTTTTTGGACGCTCGGAGACCCAGTACTTC.

In nucleotides, the CDR3 is TGTGCCATCGGGACAGCGGCCGACGATCAGCCCCAGCATTTT. Its protein product is CAIGTAADDQPQHF. This chain links TRBV19 with TRBJ1-5, with 7 nucleotides matching TRBD1. The CDR3 totals 14 residues. The ends lost 10 bases at V and 5 bases at J; junction bases unmatched: 11. CDR1 LNHDA and CDR2 SQIVND come from the germline V gene (reference sequence).

This clonotype was detected many times. The rearrangement joins TRBV11-2 to TRBJ2-3; D is uncertain. The CDR3 loop spans 14 amino acids. V was pared by 1 base and J by 3 bases, with 8 bases between. The germline CDR1 and CDR2 sequences are SGHAT and FQNNGV. CDR3 coding DNA: TGTGCCAGCAGCTTAGTTCGGCTGACAGATACGCAGTATTTT. As protein: CASSLVRLTDTQYF.

This sequence joins TRBV4-2 and TRBJ2-1; tentatively, D is TRBD1 (6 bases). The CDR3 contains 17 residues. Germline CDR1 and CDR2: LGHNA and YNFKEQ. The V end lost 1 base, the J end lost 13 bases, and 26 bases lay between the germline ends. CDR3: CASSQVLRLTGQETQFF. In nucleotides, the CDR3 is TGTGCCAGCAGCCAAGTGTTGAGGCTAACAGGGCAGGAGACCCAGTTCTTC.

Only one count was recorded for this clonotype. The chain has TRBV7-9 and TRBJ1-1, with a possible D match to TRBD1 (5 bases). CDR3 length equals 15 residues. CDR1 is SEHNR, CDR2 FQNEAQ, per germline (reference sequence). V dropped 5 bases and J dropped 0 bases, with 13 bases sitting between them. The chain's CDR3 is CASSPWGGMNTEAFF. In DNA, the CDR3 is TGTGCCAGCAGCCCTTGGGGGGGTATGAACACTGAAGCTTTCTTT.

This clonotype was seen at least ten times. The DNA for the CDR3 is TGTGCCATTGAGGAGGGGGCACATTCCTACAATGAGCAGTTCTTC. Translating it yields CAIEEGAHSYNEQFF. The chain recombines TRBV28 with TRBJ2-1; maybe TRBD1 (7 bases). The CDR3 totals 15 residues. Germline V gives CDR1 MDHEN, CDR2 SYDVKM. Trimming stripped 10 bases from V and 1 base from J, with 17 bases between.

The table lists this clonotype with many counts. This chain connects TRBV5-1 to TRBJ2-7; unclear D gene. The CDR3 loop spans 13 amino acids. Germline V gene sequence: CDR1 SGHRS, CDR2 YFSETQ. Between the trimmed V and J ends, which lost 4 bases and 3 bases, there was a span of 11 bases. CDR3 in amino acids: CASSMGLNYEQYF. In DNA form, the CDR3 reads TGCGCCAGCAGCATGGGTCTAAACTACGAGCAGTACTTC.

This clonotype was recorded many times. V gene TRBV5-6 combines with J gene TRBJ1-2; 8 bases fit TRBD1. CDR1 is SGHDT, CDR2 YYEEEE, per germline. This CDR3 has 15 residues. V lost 3 bases, J lost 2 bases, and 6 bases stayed unmatched. The CDR3 DNA sequence: TGTGCCAGCAGCTCCGGACAGGGACGGAACTATGGCTACACCTTC. This translates into CASSSGQGRNYGYTF.

The chain uses TRBV7-2 and TRBJ1-2; 9 positions match TRBD1. The V gene's germline CDR1 is SGHTA and CDR2 FQGNSA. The CDR3 length is 13 residues. Unmatched junction bases numbered 5, after V lost 5 bases and J lost 7 bases. The CDR3 nucleotides are TGTGCCAGCAGCGCGACAGGGGGGTTTGGCTACACCTTC. This gives the protein CASSATGGFGYTF. Looking up the rest from reference TRBV7-2 and TRBJ1-2 gives the full variable domain: GAGVSQSPSNKVTEKGKDVELRCDPISGHTALYWYRQSLGQGLEFLIYFQGNSAPDKSGLPSDRFSAERTGGSVSTLTIQRTQQEDSAVYLCASSATGGFGYTFGSGTRLTVV.

The rearrangement joins TRBV20-1 to TRBJ1-1; a possible D gene is TRBD1 (6 bases). The CDR3 totals 16 residues. Germline lookup yields CDR1 DFQATT and CDR2 SNEGSKA (reference sequence). The ends were cut back, 1 base at V and 0 bases at J, with 15 bases in the middle. The CDR3 DNA reads as TGCAGTGCTAGAGCCTATGACAGGTTCTTGAACACTGAAGCTTTCTTT. Encoded protein: CSARAYDRFLNTEAFF.

This clonotype showed up many times. The V call is TRBV20-1, the J call TRBJ2-3; 9 bases align to TRBD2. CDR3 length: 17 residues. With 7 bases clipped from V and 0 bases from J, the junction kept 14 bases outside the gene matches. CDR1 is DFQATT, CDR2 SNEGSKA, per germline (reference sequence). CDR3 in amino acids: CSVPAGGSSLSTDTQYF. In DNA, the CDR3 is TGCAGTGTTCCAGCGGGGGGTTCCTCACTTAGCACAGATACGCAGTATTTT.